This T cell receptor (beta chain) was documented in a study of T cells after yellow fever vaccination. Study findings and constraints: Boosting was followed by the reappearance of most primary-vaccination clones (about 96% CD4, 85% to 90% CD8).

V was pared by 4 bases and J by 2 bases, with 15 bases between. The V gene's germline CDR1 is SGHTA and CDR2 FQGTGA. There are 15 residues in the CDR3. TCRdb analysed the 5' RACE reads with MiXCR anew, one entry per CDR3 protein. The sample lists 300,000 to 400,000 distinct CDR3 sequences; 7.5% to 9% were seen once. Of note for this clonotype: Antigen specificity is unknown.

The rearrangement uses TRBV7-3 and TRBJ2-7; D is ambiguous. The sample consisted of PBMCs, taken on the day of the first yellow fever vaccination. This TCR came from a man aged 18-30 years who received the YFV17D yellow fever vaccine. DNA of the CDR3: TGTGCCAGCAGCTCCCCCGGAATCCTAACCTACGAGCAGTACTTC. As protein: CASSSPGILTYEQYF.